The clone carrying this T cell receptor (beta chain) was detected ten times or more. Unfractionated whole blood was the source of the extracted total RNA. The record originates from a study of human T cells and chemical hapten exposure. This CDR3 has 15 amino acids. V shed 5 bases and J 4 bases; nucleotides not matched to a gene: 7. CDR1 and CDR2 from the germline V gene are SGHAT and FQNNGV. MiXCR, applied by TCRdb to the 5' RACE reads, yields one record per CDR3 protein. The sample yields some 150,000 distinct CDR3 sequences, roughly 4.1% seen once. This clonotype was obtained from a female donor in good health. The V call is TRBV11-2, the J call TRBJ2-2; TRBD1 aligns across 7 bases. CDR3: CASSQDRAATGELFF. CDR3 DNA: TGTGCCAGCAGCCAAGACAGGGCGGCCACCGGGGAGCTGTTTTTT.